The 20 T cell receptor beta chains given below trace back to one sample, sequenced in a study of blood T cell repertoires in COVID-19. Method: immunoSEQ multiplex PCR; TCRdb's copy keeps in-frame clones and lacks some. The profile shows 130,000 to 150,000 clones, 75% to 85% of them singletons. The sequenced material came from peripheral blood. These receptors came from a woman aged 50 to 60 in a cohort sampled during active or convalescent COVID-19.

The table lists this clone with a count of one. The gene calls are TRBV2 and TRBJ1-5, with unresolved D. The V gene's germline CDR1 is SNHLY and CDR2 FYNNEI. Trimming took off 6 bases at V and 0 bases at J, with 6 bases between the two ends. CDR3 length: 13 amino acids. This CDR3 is CASRATSNQPQHF. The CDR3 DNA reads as TGTGCCAGCAGGGCAACTAGCAATCAGCCCCAGCATTTT.

The CDR3, as DNA: TGTGCCAGCACACACCAGGGGGGACTTGGCTATGGCTACACCTTC. Translation gives CASTHQGGLGYGYTF. The chain combines TRBV6-5 with TRBJ1-2; 7 nucleotides line up with TRBD1. The CDR3 consists of 15 residues. Looked up from germline, CDR1 is MNHEY and CDR2 is SVGAGI. V was pared by 7 bases and J by 4 bases, with 12 bases of the junction left unmatched.

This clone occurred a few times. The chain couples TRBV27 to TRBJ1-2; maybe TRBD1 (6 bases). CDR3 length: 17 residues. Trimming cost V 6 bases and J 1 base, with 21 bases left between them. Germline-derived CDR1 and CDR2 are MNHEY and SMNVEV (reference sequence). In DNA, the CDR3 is TGTGCCAGCAGACATACAGGGAGTGGGGGTAGTAACTATGGCTACACCTTC. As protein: CASRHTGSGGSNYGYTF.

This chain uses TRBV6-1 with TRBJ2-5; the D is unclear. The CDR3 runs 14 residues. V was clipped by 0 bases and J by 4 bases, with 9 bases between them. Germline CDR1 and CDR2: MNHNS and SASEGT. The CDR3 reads CASSEASPGETQYF. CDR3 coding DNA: TGTGCCAGCAGTGAAGCGTCACCGGGAGAGACCCAGTACTTC.

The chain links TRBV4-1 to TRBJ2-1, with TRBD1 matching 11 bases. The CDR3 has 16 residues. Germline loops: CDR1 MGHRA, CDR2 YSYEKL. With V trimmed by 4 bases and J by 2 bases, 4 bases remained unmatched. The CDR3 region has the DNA TGCGCCAGCAGCCCAGGGACAGGGGGTCCCTACAATGAGCAGTTCTTC. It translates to CASSPGTGGPYNEQFF.

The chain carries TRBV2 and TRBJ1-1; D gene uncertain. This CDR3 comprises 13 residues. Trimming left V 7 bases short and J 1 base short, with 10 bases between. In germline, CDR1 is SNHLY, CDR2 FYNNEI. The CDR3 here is CASKAWSNTEAFF. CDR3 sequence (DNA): TGTGCCAGCAAAGCCTGGTCGAACACTGAAGCTTTCTTT.

The CDR3 nucleotides are TGTGCCATCAGTGATTACAGCTATTCACCCCTCCACTTT. It codes for CAISDYSYSPLHF. The genes are TRBV10-3 and TRBJ1-6; D remains unclear. CDR1 ENHRY and CDR2 SYGVKD come from the germline V gene. The CDR3 length is 13 residues. The V and J ends lost 3 bases and 8 bases respectively, with 8 bases between them.

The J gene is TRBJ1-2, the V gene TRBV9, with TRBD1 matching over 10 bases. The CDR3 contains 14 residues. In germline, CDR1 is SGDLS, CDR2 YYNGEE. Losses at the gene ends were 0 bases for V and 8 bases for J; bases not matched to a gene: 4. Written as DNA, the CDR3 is TGTGCCAGCAGCGTAGAGGGACAGGGGAGCGGCTACACCTTC. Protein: CASSVEGQGSGYTF.

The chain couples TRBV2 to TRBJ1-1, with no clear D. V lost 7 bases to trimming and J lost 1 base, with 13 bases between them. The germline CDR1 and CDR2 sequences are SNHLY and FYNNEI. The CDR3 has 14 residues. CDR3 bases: TGTGCCAGCAAATTTGGGGAGGGGAACACTGAAGCTTTCTTT. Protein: CASKFGEGNTEAFF. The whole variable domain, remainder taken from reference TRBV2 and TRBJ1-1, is EPEVTQTPSHQVTQMGQEVILRCVPISNHLYFYWYRQILGQKVEFLVSFYNNEISEKSEIFDDQFSVERPDGSNFTLKIRSTKLEDSAMYFCASKFGEGNTEAFFGQGTRLTVV.

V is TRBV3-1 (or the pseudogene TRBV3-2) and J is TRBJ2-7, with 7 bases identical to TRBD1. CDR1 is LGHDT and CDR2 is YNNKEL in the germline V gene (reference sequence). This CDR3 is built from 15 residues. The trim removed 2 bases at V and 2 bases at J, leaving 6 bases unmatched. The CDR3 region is CASSQFGTGAYEQYF. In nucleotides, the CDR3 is TGTGCCAGCAGCCAATTCGGCACAGGGGCCTACGAGCAGTACTTC.

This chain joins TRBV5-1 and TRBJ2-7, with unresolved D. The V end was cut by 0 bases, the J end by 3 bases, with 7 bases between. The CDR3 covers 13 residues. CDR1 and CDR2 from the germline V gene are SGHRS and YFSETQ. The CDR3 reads CASSLVADYEQYF. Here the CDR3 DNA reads TGCGCCAGCAGCTTGGTAGCAGACTACGAGCAGTACTTC.

The CDR3 spells CASSLSGTGNEQFF. The CDR3 nucleotides are TGTGCCAGCAGCTTGTCCGGGACAGGTAATGAGCAGTTCTTC. The chain employs TRBV7-6 and TRBJ2-1; 8 bases match TRBD1. The CDR3 contains 14 residues. Germline lookup yields CDR1 SGHVS and CDR2 FNYEAQ. V was pared by 3 bases and J by 7 bases, with 5 bases of the junction left unmatched. The whole variable domain, remainder taken from reference TRBV7-6 and TRBJ2-1, is GAGVSQSPRYKVTKRGQDVALRCDPISGHVSLYWYRQALGQGPEFLTYFNYEAQQDKSGLPNDRFSAERPEGSISTLTIQRTEQRDSAMYRCASSLSGTGNEQFFGPGTRLTVL.

DNA of the CDR3: TGTGCCAGCAGCCCGGGGACTAGCGGGGGGAAACGGGGCGAGACCCAGTACTTC. Its protein product is CASSPGTSGGKRGETQYF. The chain is built from TRBV11-2 and TRBJ2-5, with 15 positions matching TRBD2. The CDR3 runs to 18 residues. J was trimmed by 5 bases and V by 5 bases; bases with no gene match: 12. Germline V CDR1 and CDR2: SGHAT, FQNNGV.

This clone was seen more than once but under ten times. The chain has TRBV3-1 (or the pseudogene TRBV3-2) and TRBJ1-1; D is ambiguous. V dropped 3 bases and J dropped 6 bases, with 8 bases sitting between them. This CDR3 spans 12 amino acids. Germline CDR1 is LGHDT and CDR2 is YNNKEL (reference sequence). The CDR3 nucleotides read TGTGCCAGCAGCCATTCAGGCCCTGAAGCTTTCTTT. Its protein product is CASSHSGPEAFF.

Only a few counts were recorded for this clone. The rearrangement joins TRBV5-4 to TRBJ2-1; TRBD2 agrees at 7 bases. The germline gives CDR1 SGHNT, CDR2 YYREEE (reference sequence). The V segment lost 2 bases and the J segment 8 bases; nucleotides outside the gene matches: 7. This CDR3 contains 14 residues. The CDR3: CASSFRGEAYEQFF. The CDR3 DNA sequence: TGTGCCAGCAGCTTCCGGGGGGAAGCGTATGAGCAGTTCTTC.

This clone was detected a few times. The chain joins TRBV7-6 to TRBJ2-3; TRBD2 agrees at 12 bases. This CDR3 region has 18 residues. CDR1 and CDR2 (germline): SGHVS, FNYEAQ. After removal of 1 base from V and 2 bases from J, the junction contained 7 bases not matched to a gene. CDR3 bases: TGTGCCAGCAGCTTAGGATCGGCTAGCGGGGGGGCCACAGATACGCAGTATTTT. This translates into CASSLGSASGGATDTQYF.

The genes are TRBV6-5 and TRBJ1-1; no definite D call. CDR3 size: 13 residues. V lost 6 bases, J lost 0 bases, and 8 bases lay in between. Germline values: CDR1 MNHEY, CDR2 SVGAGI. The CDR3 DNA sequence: TGTGCCAGCAGCACAAACATGAACACTGAAGCTTTCTTT. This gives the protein CASSTNMNTEAFF.

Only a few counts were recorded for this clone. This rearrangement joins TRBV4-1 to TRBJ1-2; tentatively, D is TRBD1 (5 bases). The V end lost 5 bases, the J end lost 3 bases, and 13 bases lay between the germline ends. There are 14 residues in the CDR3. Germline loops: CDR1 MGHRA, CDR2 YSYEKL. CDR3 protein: CASSERVGDYGYTF. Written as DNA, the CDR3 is TGCGCCAGCAGCGAGAGAGTAGGGGACTATGGCTACACCTTC.

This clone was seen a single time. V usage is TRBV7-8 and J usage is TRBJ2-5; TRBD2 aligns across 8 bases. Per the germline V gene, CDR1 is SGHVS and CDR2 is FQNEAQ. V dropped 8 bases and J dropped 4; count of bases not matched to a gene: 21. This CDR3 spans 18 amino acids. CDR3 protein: CASASLRNSGAAGETQYF. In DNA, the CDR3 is TGTGCCAGCGCATCTTTGAGGAATAGCGGGGCAGCCGGAGAGACCCAGTACTTC.

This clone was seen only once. CDR3 sequence: CASSTHRTTNYGYTF. DNA for the CDR3: TGTGCCAGTAGCACCCACAGGACCACTAACTATGGCTACACCTTC. The chain recombines TRBV19 with TRBJ1-2; maybe TRBD1 (5 bases). The germline V gene encodes CDR1 LNHDA and CDR2 SQIVND (reference sequence). The V and J ends lost 6 bases and 0 bases respectively, with 14 bases between them. The CDR3 is 15 residues long. The full variable domain, completed using reference TRBV19 and TRBJ1-2, is DGGITQSPKYLFRKEGQNVTLSCEQNLNHDAMYWYRQDPGQGLRLIYYSQIVNDFQKGDIAEGYSVSREKKESFPLTVTSAQKNPTAFYLCASSTHRTTNYGYTFGSGTRLTVV.